The 25 T cell receptor beta chains below were found in one sample sequenced in a study of blood T cell repertoires in COVID-19. Sequencing was performed with immunoSEQ multiplex PCR; in TCRdb, only in-frame clones are kept and a portion is missing. The sample holds under 350,000 clones, 85% seen once. Sequenced material: peripheral blood. These receptors all come from a human donor in a cohort sampled during active COVID-19.

The V gene is TRBV11-2, the J gene TRBJ2-7; D possibly corresponds to TRBD2 (7 bases). V lost 5 bases to trimming and J lost 2 bases, with 16 bases between them. Germline V gene lookup returns CDR1 SGHAT and CDR2 FQNNGV. The CDR3 length is 15 residues. CDR3 amino acids: CASSLGASGTYEQYF. CDR3 sequence (DNA): TGTGCCAGCAGCCTGGGGGCTAGCGGAACCTACGAGCAGTACTTC. Supplemented by reference TRBV11-2 and TRBJ2-7, the full variable domain reads EAGVAQSPRYKIIEKRQSVAFWCNPISGHATLYWYQQILGQGPKLLIQFQNNGVVDDSQLPKDRFSAERLKGVDSTLKIQPAKLEDSAVYLCASSLGASGTYEQYFGPGTRLTVT.

The V and J genes are TRBV24-1 and TRBJ2-3, with TRBD2 identical over 10 bases. V dropped 0 bases and J dropped 6; count of bases not matched to a gene: 11. The germline CDR1 and CDR2 sequences are KGHDR and SFDVKD. There are 18 residues in the CDR3. CDR3 loop: CATSDLRTSGQQGDTQYF. Here the CDR3 DNA reads TGTGCCACCAGTGATTTGCGGACTAGCGGCCAACAGGGGGATACGCAGTATTTT.

This clone was observed a handful of times. The chain has TRBV5-4 and TRBJ2-2; the D is unclear. Trimming left V 0 bases short and J 5 bases short, with 8 bases between. CDR3 length: 14 residues. CDR1 SGHNT and CDR2 YYREEE come from the germline V gene (reference sequence). This CDR3 is CASSLDPRTGELFF. Here the CDR3 DNA reads TGTGCCAGCAGCTTGGACCCGAGGACCGGGGAGCTGTTTTTT. Filled out from reference TRBV5-4 and TRBJ2-2, the complete variable domain reads ETGVTQSPTHLIKTRGQQVTLRCSSQSGHNTVSWYQQALGQGPQFIFQYYREEENGRGNFPPRFSGLQFPNYSSELNVNALELDDSALYLCASSLDPRTGELFFGEGSRLTVL.

The chain links TRBV24-1 to TRBJ2-7; no definite D call. Germline values: CDR1 KGHDR, CDR2 SFDVKD. This CDR3 comprises 12 residues. V was shortened by 2 bases and J by 6 bases, with 7 bases between the two germline ends. CDR3 residues: CATSDSRAEQYF. The CDR3 DNA reads TGTGCCACCAGTGATTCGAGAGCCGAGCAGTACTTC.

The gene calls are TRBV6-5 and TRBJ1-3, with TRBD1 matching over 9 bases. This CDR3 region has 15 residues. Germline trimming cut 4 bases from V and 4 bases from J; bases unmatched to any gene: 5. Per the germline V gene, CDR1 is MNHEY and CDR2 is SVGAGI. The DNA for the CDR3 is TGTGCCAGCAGTTCTACAGGGGGCGCAGGAAACACCATATATTTT. This sequence encodes CASSSTGGAGNTIYF.

The chain joins TRBV5-6 to TRBJ2-5; no clear D. This CDR3 has 14 amino acids. Germline CDR1 is SGHDT and CDR2 is YYEEEE. V was cut by 0 bases and J by 3 bases, with 9 bases left in between. CDR3: CASSLAGPKETQYF. DNA of the CDR3: TGTGCCAGCAGCTTGGCCGGTCCGAAAGAGACCCAGTACTTC. Using reference TRBV5-6 and TRBJ2-5 for the parts outside the CDR3, the full variable domain is DAGVTQSPTHLIKTRGQQVTLRCSPKSGHDTVSWYQQALGQGPQFIFQYYEEEERQRGNFPDRFSGHQFPNYSSELNVNALLLGDSALYLCASSLAGPKETQYFGPGTRLLVL.

The chain employs TRBV19 and TRBJ2-2; 7 bases map to TRBD2. The germline CDR1 and CDR2 sequences are LNHDA and SQIVND (reference sequence). The trim removed 4 bases at V and 1 base at J, leaving 6 bases unmatched. The CDR3 extends over 16 amino acids. CDR3 in DNA: TGTGCCAGTAGTACCCAAGCGGGGTGGAACACCGGGGAGCTGTTTTTT. Translation: CASSTQAGWNTGELFF.

This clone has more than one count but fewer than ten. The V gene is TRBV7-9, the J gene TRBJ2-3, with a possible D match to TRBD1 (5 bases). Germline V gene lookup returns CDR1 SEHNR and CDR2 FQNEAQ (reference sequence). CDR3 length: 15 residues. Trimming took 4 bases from V and 1 from J, leaving 12 bases between them. The CDR3 region has the DNA TGTGCCAGCAGCTCTTACCCGACAGGCACAGATACGCAGTATTTT. Amino acid sequence: CASSSYPTGTDTQYF.

The chain has TRBV7-9 and TRBJ2-7, with TRBD2 identical over 11 bases. Unmatched junction bases numbered 6, after V lost 5 bases and J lost 6 bases. CDR3 size: 14 residues. The germline V gene has CDR1 SEHNR and CDR2 FQNEAQ (reference sequence). The CDR3 DNA reads TGTGCCAGCAGCGCGAGTGGGACTAGCGGCGAGCAGTACTTC. Its protein is CASSASGTSGEQYF.

This rearrangement joins TRBV7-7 to TRBJ2-5, with D possibly being TRBD1 (6 bases). Trimming took 5 bases from V and 5 from J, leaving 18 bases between them. In germline, CDR1 is SSHAT, CDR2 FNYEAQ (reference sequence). CDR3 length: 15 residues. The DNA of the CDR3 is TGTGCCAGCAGCCCCCAAGGCAGGGGTGTGGAGACCCAGTACTTC. This encodes CASSPQGRGVETQYF. Filled out from reference TRBV7-7 and TRBJ2-5, the complete variable domain reads GAGVSQSPRYKVTKRGQDVTLRCDPISSHATLYWYQQALGQGPEFLTYFNYEAQPDKSGLPSDRFSAERPEGSISTLTIQRTEQRDSAMYRCASSPQGRGVETQYFGPGTRLLVL.

This clone turned up a few times. The CDR3 spells CASSQGTGPNEQYF. CDR3 DNA: TGTGCCAGCAGCCAAGGGACAGGCCCCAACGAGCAGTACTTC. The chain uses TRBV3-1 (or the pseudogene TRBV3-2) and TRBJ2-7; TRBD1 aligns across 7 bases. Germline V gene lookup returns CDR1 LGHDT and CDR2 YNNKEL (reference sequence). Germline trimming cut 1 base from V and 5 bases from J; bases unmatched to any gene: 5. This CDR3 spans 14 amino acids.

This rearrangement joins TRBV7-6 to TRBJ2-1, with D hard to call. The germline CDR1 and CDR2 sequences are SGHVS and FNYEAQ. The CDR3 contains 11 residues. The germline V and J ends were trimmed by 6 bases and 4 bases, with 4 bases remaining between them. CDR3 region: CASRQYNEQFF. The CDR3 DNA sequence: TGTGCCAGCAGACAATACAATGAGCAGTTCTTC.

The chain uses TRBV4-2 and TRBJ2-2, with D possibly being TRBD1 (6 bases). Germline V gene data show CDR1 as LGHNA and CDR2 as YNFKEQ. This CDR3 spans 15 amino acids. Trimming removed 1 base at V and 6 bases at J, with 12 bases between. CDR3 protein: CASSQAQGSAGELFF. CDR3 DNA: TGTGCCAGCAGCCAAGCCCAGGGGTCGGCCGGGGAGCTGTTTTTT.

The V call is TRBV19, the J call TRBJ1-3; 8 bases match TRBD1. This CDR3 has 13 residues. Per the germline V gene, CDR1 is LNHDA and CDR2 is SQIVND (reference sequence). The V and J ends lost 7 bases and 8 bases, in that order; junction bases with no gene match: 7. Written as DNA, the CDR3 is TGTGCCAGTATGGTAACAGGGGGATACACCATATATTTT. Translating gives CASMVTGGYTIYF.

This chain's CDR3 is CASSPLFSGGDTQYF. The CDR3 DNA follows: TGTGCCAGCTCACCTCTTTTCTCCGGGGGTGATACGCAGTATTTT. The genes are TRBV18 and TRBJ2-3, with a tentative D call TRBD2 (6 bases). The CDR3 is 15 amino acids. Germline CDR1 KGHSH, CDR2 LQKENI. V was cut by 3 bases and J by 6 bases, with 16 bases left in between. The entire variable domain, with the rest obtained from reference TRBV18 and TRBJ2-3, is as follows: NAGVMQNPRHLVRRRGQEARLRCSPMKGHSHVYWYRQLPEEGLKFMVYLQKENIIDESGMPKERFSAEFPKEGPSILRIQQVVRGDSAAYFCASSPLFSGGDTQYFGPGTRLTVL.

This sequence joins TRBV18 and TRBJ2-2, with D possibly matching TRBD1 (6 bases). The germline CDR1 and CDR2 sequences are KGHSH and LQKENI. This CDR3 comprises 15 residues. V was trimmed by 1 base and J by 6 bases, leaving 12 bases between them. The CDR3, as DNA: TGTGCCAGCTCACCACGGCAGGGGTTCGCCGGGGAGCTGTTTTTT. Translating it yields CASSPRQGFAGELFF.

V usage is TRBV28 and J usage is TRBJ2-3, with 7 bases identical to TRBD1. Germline loops: CDR1 MDHEN, CDR2 SYDVKM. V lost 4 bases, J lost 2 bases, and 3 bases stayed unmatched. The CDR3 spans 14 residues. CDR3 in DNA: TGTGCCAGCAGTTCGGGACAGACCACAGATACGCAGTATTTT. This translates into CASSSGQTTDTQYF.

In this sample, this clone turned up a few times. This chain joins TRBV3-1 (or the pseudogene TRBV3-2) and TRBJ2-7; 8 bases line up with TRBD1. Germline V gene lookup returns CDR1 LGHDT and CDR2 YNNKEL (reference sequence). V gave up 1 base and J gave up 2 bases; unmatched junction bases: 7. The CDR3 totals 16 residues. DNA of the CDR3: TGTGCCAGCAGCCAAGGGTTGGGACAGGAGGCCTACGAGCAGTACTTC. Protein sequence: CASSQGLGQEAYEQYF.

The chain joins TRBV9 to TRBJ2-5; D is perhaps TRBD2 (6 bases). The CDR3 spans 16 residues. V was shortened by 2 bases and J by 4 bases, with 18 bases between the two germline ends. Germline loops: CDR1 SGDLS, CDR2 YYNGEE. In DNA, the CDR3 is TGTGCCAGCAGCGTCCATCCACTAGGAGGGGCAGAGACCCAGTACTTC. It codes for CASSVHPLGGAETQYF.

The V gene is TRBV4-2, the J gene TRBJ1-3; 7 bases are a match to TRBD1. Germline CDR1 LGHNA, CDR2 YNFKEQ. There are 16 residues in the CDR3. V gave up 2 bases and J gave up 7 bases; unmatched junction bases: 11. The CDR3 protein is CASSQTWTGSGNTIYF. As DNA, the CDR3 is TGTGCCAGCAGCCAAACCTGGACAGGCTCCGGCAACACCATATATTTT.

The chain carries TRBV6-2 or TRBV6-3 and TRBJ2-1; 8 bases map to TRBD2. Per the germline V gene, CDR1 is MNHEY and CDR2 is SVGEGT. V lost 1 base, J lost 10 bases, and 9 bases stayed unmatched. CDR3 length: 15 residues. CDR3 in amino acids: CASSYLASGQYEQFF. CDR3 bases: TGTGCCAGCAGTTACTTGGCTAGCGGGCAGTACGAGCAGTTCTTC.

The chain employs TRBV19 and TRBJ2-1; 13 nucleotides agree with TRBD2. The CDR3 is 15 amino acids. From germline, CDR1 is LNHDA and CDR2 SQIVND (reference sequence). With 4 bases clipped from V and 7 bases from J, the junction kept 4 bases outside the gene matches. CDR3 protein: CASSTTSGRRNEQFF. The CDR3 DNA sequence: TGTGCCAGTAGTACGACTAGCGGGAGGCGAAATGAGCAGTTCTTC.

The chain combines TRBV3-1 (or the pseudogene TRBV3-2) with TRBJ2-5; TRBD1 matches 9 bases. Per the germline V gene, CDR1 is LGHDT and CDR2 is YNNKEL (reference sequence). Trimming at V came to 4 bases and at J to 5 bases, leaving 11 bases not matched to a gene. The CDR3 covers 16 residues. CDR3 sequence reads: CASSRHRDRVGETQYF. The CDR3 DNA reads as TGTGCCAGCAGCCGACATCGGGACAGGGTAGGGGAGACCCAGTACTTC.

This clone was counted a few times. This chain uses TRBV7-2 with TRBJ2-3; TRBD2 aligns across 8 bases. CDR3 length equals 15 residues. CDR1 is SGHTA, CDR2 FQGNSA, per germline. V trimming: 5 bases; J trimming: 3 bases; junction bases outside the gene matches: 7. The CDR3 region has the DNA TGTGCCAGCAGCACCTTAGCGGGAAGGACAGATACGCAGTATTTT. Encoded protein: CASSTLAGRTDTQYF.

This sequence joins TRBV28 and TRBJ2-5; the D gene is possibly TRBD1 (6 bases). The CDR3 extends over 14 amino acids. V was pared by 7 bases and J by 5 bases, with 17 bases between. Per the germline V gene, CDR1 is MDHEN and CDR2 is SYDVKM. The CDR3 DNA follows: TGTGCCAGCACCAGGGACAAGGAGTTTGAGACCCAGTACTTC. Translating it yields CASTRDKEFETQYF.